This T cell receptor beta chain originates from a study of regulatory dendritic cells for organ transplantation (dated by TCRdb to about 2017). Background for the entire study: To make regulatory dendritic cells, monocytes were cultured with vitamin D3 on days 0 and 4 and with IL-10 on day 4. On day 6, LPS was added to the DC cultures to test how the DCs responded to a strong maturation-inducing agent. The TCRbeta repertoires of sorted naive and memory CD4+ and CD8+ T cells were sequenced before and after allostimulation with regulatory or mature dendritic cells.

Sorted T cell subsets were CFSE-labeled and co-cultured for around 5 days with allogeneic regulatory or mature dendritic cells at a 1:10 DC:T ratio. Naive T cells were sorted as CD45RA+ and memory T cells as CD45RO+ CD4+ or CD8+ cells by FACS. The T cells used for TCR sequencing were obtained from two healthy control subjects. The Qiagen DNeasy Blood & Tissue Kit was used for extraction of genomic DNA. The CDR3 holds 17 amino acids from the cysteine to the phenylalanine. Only the CDR3 DNA stays, 51 bases, in frame from base 1. The junction carries 18 bases between V and J, which are trimmed by 0 bases and 6 bases respectively. CDR1 and CDR2, looked up from the germline V gene (reference sequence), are LNHDA and SQIVND. Results the study describes overall, beyond this receptor: Of the resting subsets, the one holding the most alloreactive TCR clonotypes was memory CD8+ T cells. Highly diverse repertoires were observed in naive CD4+ and CD8+ T cells, whereas lower diversity was observed in memory cells, and the most oligoclonal repertoires were found in memory CD8+ cells. Only a couple of subjects were sequenced, and the authors noted considerable between-individual heterogeneity in the alloreactive memory CD8+ T cell pool. In both subjects, allostimulation led to expansion of memory CD8+ clones, though the expansion induced by regulatory dendritic cells appeared to be more limited than that induced by mature dendritic cells.

A multiplexed two-step PCR with Vbeta-specific forward primers and Jbeta-specific reverse primers was used to amplify the TCRbeta CDR3 regions. TCRbeta libraries were sequenced on an Illumina instrument through the immunoSEQ service. The paper's data handling went like this. IMGT annotation was used to assign V, D and J genes, and synthetic CDR3 analogues were used to correct counts for multiplex PCR bias. Repertoire clonality was computed in the immunoSEQ Analyzer as one minus normalized Shannon entropy. Fisher's exact test with Benjamini-Hochberg false discovery rate control was used to define clonal expansion, with two-tailed P<0.01. This is the immuneACCESS table as TCRdb keeps it, with only in-frame sequences that have V and J called. A part of the clones is gone; compared with another copy, unresolved V genes explain less than half, and the rest is unexplained. V, J and clone size derive from that table, while D and trimming were established from the DNA sequence. This sample gives roughly 13,000 clones in total; roughly 86% of them show up just once. 0.22% of the sample is in the top ten clones.

With respect to this clone: The specificity of this receptor is unknown. No base quality information exists; no much larger clone differs at one position.

The rearranged segments are TRBV19 and TRBJ1-5, with a weak D call of TRBD1 (6 bases match). The receptor was isolated from a human donor in good health. Material for sequencing was naive CD8+ T cells from blood cultured with regulatory dendritic cells. In the paper's terms, the cell subset or site label means: CD45RA+ naive T cells. CDR3 loop: CASSIDATGNGRQPQHF. The nucleotides read TGTGCCAGTAGTATAGACGCGACAGGTAATGGTCGTCAGCCCCAGCATTTT.